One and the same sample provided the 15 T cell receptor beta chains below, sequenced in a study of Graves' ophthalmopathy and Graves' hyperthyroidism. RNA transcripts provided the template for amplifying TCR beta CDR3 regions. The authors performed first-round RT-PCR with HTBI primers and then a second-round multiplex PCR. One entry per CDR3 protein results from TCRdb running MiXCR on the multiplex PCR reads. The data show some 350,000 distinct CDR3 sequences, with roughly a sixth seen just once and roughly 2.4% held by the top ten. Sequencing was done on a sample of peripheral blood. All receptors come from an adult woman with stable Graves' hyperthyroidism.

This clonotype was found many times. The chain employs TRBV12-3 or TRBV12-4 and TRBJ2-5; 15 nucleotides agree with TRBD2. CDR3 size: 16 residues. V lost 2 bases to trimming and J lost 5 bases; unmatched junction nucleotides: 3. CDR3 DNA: TGTGCCAGCAGTTTATCGGGACTAGCGGGAGGTGAGACCCAGTACTTC. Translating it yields CASSLSGLAGGETQYF.

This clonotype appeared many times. The CDR3 sequence: CATSGHVVGEQYF. The CDR3 DNA reads as TGTGCCACCAGTGGACATGTCGTGGGGGAGCAGTACTTC. The chain carries TRBV24-1 and TRBJ2-7; D is unclear. V lost 5 bases and J 7 bases, leaving 14 bases between the germline ends. Germline V gives CDR1 KGHDR, CDR2 SFDVKD. The CDR3 runs to 13 residues.

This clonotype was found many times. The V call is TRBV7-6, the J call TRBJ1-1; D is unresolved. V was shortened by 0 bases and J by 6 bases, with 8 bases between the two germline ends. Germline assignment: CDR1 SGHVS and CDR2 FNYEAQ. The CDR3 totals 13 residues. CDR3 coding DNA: TGTGCCAGCAGCTTAGCGGGAGGATCTGAAGCTTTCTTT. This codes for CASSLAGGSEAFF.

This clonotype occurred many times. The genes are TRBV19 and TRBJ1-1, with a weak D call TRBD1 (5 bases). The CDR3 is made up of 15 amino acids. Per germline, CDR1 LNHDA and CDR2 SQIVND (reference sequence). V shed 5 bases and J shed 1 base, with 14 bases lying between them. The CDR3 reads CASSPWGSSNTEAFF. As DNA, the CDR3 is TGTGCCAGTAGTCCATGGGGGAGTTCGAACACTGAAGCTTTCTTT.

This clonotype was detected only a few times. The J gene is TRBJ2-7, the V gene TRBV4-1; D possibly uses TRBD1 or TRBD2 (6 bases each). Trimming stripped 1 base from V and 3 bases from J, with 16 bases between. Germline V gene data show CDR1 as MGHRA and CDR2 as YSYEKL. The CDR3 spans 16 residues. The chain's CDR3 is CASSQALGGFLYEQYF. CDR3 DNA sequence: TGCGCCAGCAGCCAAGCTCTAGGGGGGTTCCTCTACGAGCAGTACTTC.

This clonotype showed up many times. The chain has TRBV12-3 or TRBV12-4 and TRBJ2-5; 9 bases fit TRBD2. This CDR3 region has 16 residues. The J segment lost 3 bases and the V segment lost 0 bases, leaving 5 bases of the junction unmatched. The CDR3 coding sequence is TGTGCCAGCAGTTTAGCGCGGAGACTAGCGGAAGAGACCCAGTACTTC. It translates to CASSLARRLAEETQYF.

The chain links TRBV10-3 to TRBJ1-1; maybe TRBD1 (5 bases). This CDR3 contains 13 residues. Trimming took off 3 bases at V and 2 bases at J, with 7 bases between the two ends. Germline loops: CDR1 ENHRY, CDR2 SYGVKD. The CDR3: CAISEGTNTEAFF. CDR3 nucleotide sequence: TGTGCCATCAGTGAAGGGACCAACACTGAAGCTTTCTTT.

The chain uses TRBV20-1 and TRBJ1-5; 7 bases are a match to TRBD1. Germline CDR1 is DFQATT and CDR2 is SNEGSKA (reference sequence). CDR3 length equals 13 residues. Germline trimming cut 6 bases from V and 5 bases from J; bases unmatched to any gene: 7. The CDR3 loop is CSAQGGADQPQHF. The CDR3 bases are TGCAGTGCCCAGGGGGGGGCGGATCAGCCCCAGCATTTT.

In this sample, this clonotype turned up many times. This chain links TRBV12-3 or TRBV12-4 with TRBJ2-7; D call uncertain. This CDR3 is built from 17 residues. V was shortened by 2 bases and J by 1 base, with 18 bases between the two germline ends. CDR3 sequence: CASSLRAPLKGSYEQYF. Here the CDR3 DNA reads TGTGCCAGCAGTTTAAGAGCCCCACTCAAGGGTTCCTACGAGCAGTACTTC.

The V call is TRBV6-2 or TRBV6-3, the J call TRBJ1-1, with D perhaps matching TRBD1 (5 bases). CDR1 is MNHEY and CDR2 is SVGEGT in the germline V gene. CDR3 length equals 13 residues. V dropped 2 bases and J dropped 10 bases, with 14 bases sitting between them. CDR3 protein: CASSYTAPGGAFF. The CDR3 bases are TGTGCCAGCAGTTACACCGCCCCTGGGGGAGCTTTCTTT.

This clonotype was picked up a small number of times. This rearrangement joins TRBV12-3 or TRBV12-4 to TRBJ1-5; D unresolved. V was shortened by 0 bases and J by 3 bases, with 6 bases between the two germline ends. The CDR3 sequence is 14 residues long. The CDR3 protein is CASSLATPNQPQHF. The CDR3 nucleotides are TGTGCCAGCAGTTTAGCAACCCCCAATCAGCCCCAGCATTTT.

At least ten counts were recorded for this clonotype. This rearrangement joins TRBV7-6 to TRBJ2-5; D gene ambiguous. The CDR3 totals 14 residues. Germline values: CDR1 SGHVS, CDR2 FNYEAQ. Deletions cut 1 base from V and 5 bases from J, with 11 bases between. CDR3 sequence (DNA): TGTGCCAGCAGCTTAGTTGTGGGTCGTGAGACCCAGTACTTC. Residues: CASSLVVGRETQYF.

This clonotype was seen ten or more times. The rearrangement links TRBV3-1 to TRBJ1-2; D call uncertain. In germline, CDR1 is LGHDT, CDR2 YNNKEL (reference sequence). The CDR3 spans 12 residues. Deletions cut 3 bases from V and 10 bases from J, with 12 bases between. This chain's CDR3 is CASSHGMKVYTF. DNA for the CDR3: TGTGCCAGCAGCCACGGAATGAAAGTCTACACCTTC.

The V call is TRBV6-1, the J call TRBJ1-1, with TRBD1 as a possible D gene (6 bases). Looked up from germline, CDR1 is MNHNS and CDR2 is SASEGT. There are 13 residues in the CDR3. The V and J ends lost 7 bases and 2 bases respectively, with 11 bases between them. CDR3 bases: TGTGCCAGCACCGGGGGACACAACACTGAAGCTTTCTTT. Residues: CASTGGHNTEAFF.

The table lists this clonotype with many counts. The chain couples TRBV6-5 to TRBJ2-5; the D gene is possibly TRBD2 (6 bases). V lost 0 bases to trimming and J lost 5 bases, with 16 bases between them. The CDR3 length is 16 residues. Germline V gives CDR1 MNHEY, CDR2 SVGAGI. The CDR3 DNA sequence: TGTGCCAGCAGTTACTCGTTCGCACTAGCCTCTGAGACCCAGTACTTC. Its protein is CASSYSFALASETQYF.